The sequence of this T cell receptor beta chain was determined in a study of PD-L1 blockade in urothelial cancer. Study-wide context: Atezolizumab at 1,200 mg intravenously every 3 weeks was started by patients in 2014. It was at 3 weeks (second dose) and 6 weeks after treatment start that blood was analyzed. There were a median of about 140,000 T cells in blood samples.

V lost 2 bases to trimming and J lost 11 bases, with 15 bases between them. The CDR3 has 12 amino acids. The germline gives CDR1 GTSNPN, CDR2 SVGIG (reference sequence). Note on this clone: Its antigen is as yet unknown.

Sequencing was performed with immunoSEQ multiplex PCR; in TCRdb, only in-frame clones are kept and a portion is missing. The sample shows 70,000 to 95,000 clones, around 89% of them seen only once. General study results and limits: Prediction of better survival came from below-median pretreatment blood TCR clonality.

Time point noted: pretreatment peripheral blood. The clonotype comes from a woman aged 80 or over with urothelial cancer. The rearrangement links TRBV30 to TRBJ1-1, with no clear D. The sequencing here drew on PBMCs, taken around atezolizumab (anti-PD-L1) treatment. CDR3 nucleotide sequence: TGTGCCTGGAGTCCCGCCACCCCGGGGGCTTTCTTT. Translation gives CAWSPATPGAFF.